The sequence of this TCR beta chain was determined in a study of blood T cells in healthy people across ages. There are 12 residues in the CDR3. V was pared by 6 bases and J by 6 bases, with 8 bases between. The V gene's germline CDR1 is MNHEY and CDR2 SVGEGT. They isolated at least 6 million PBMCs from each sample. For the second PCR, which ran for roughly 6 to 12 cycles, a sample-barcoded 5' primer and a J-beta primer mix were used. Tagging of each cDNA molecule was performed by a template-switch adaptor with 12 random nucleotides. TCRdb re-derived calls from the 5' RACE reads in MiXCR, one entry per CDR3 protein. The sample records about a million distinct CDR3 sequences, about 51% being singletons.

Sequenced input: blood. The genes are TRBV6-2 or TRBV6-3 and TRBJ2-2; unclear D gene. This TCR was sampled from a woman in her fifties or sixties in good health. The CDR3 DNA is TGTGCCAGCAGACTCGGTCCCGGGGAGCTGTTTTTT. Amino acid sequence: CASRLGPGELFF.